This T cell receptor beta chain was found in a study of shared clonotypes between healthy human individuals. Whole-study findings and limits: Naive subsets, compared against memory subsets, generally had larger estimated richness values. Sorted-subset sequencing, rarefaction showed, was incomplete despite large depth.

A word on this clone: Antigen unknown.

The data were produced by immunoSEQ multiplex PCR, yet TCRdb's version contains in-frame clones alone and is incomplete. Here the sample spans 2,500,000 or so clones, over 85% being singletons. This CDR3 has 14 residues. CDR1 is SNHLY, CDR2 FYNNEI, per germline. V gave up 9 bases and J gave up 3 bases, with 15 bases separating them. The J gene is TRBJ1-5, the V gene TRBV2; TRBD1 is a possible D gene (5 bases). The specimen was naive CD4+ T cells from PBMCs. Documented subset: CD45RA+ positively selected. The TCR was taken from a young man in good health. Some clones in this sample may be carry-over from other donors' samples. The CDR3 DNA reads as TGTGCCAGTCTTTTGGGGCGGGTCAATCAGCCCCAGCATTTT. Translating gives CASLLGRVNQPQHF.